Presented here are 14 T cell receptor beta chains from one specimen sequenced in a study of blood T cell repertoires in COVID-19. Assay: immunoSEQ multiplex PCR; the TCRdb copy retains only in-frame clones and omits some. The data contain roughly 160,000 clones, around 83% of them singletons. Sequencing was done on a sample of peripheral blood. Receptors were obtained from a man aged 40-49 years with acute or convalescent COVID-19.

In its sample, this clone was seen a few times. CDR3 loop: CASSLWAGRYTIYF. The CDR3 coding sequence is TGTGCCAGCAGTTTATGGGCGGGGCGGTACACCATATATTTT. V gene TRBV28 combines with J gene TRBJ1-3, with a possible D match to TRBD1 (5 bases). The CDR3 totals 14 residues. CDR1 and CDR2 from the germline V gene are MDHEN and SYDVKM. The germline V and J ends were trimmed by 0 bases and 8 bases, with 11 bases remaining between them.

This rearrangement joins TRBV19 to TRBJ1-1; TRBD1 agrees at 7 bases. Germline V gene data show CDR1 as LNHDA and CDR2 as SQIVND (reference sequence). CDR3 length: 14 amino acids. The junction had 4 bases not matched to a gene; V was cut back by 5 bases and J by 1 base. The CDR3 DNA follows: TGTGCCAGTAGTTTGAGGGGGCCGAACACTGAAGCTTTCTTT. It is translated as CASSLRGPNTEAFF.

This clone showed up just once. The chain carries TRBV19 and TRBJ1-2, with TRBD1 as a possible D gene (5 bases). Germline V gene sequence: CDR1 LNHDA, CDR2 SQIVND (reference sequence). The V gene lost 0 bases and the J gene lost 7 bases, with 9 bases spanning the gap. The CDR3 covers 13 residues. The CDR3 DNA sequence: TGTGCCAGTAGTATAGAAGACAGAATTGGCTACACCTTC. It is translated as CASSIEDRIGYTF.

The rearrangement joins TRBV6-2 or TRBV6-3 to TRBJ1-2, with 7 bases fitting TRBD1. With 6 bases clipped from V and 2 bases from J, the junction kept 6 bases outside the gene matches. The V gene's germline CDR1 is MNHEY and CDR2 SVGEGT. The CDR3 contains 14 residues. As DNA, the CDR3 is TGTGCCAGCAGCCGAGACAGGGTAAACTATGGCTACACCTTC. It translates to CASSRDRVNYGYTF.

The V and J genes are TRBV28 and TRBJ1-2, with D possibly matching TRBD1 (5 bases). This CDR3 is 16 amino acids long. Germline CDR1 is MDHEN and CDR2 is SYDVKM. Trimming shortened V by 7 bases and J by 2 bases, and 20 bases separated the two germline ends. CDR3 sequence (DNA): TGTGCCAGCATGGGTAGCCTTGGGGGGGAGAACTATGGCTACACCTTC. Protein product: CASMGSLGGENYGYTF.

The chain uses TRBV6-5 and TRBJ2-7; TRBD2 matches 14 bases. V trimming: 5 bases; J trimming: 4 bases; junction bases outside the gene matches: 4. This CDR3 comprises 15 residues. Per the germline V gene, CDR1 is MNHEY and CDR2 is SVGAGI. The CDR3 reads CASSTGLAGGYEQYF. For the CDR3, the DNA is TGTGCCAGCAGTACAGGACTAGCGGGAGGATACGAGCAGTACTTC.

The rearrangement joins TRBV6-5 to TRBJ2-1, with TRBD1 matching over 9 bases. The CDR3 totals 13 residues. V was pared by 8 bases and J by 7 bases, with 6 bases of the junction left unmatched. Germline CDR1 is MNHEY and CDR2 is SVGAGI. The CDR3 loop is CASHRGQANEQFF. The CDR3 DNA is TGTGCCAGCCACAGGGGGCAAGCGAATGAGCAGTTCTTC.

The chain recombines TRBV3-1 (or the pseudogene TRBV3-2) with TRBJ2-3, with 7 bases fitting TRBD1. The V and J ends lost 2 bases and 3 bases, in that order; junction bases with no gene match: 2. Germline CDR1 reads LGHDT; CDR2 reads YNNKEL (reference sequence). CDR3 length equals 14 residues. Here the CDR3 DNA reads TGTGCCAGCAGCCAACACAGGGGTACAGATACGCAGTATTTT. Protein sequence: CASSQHRGTDTQYF.

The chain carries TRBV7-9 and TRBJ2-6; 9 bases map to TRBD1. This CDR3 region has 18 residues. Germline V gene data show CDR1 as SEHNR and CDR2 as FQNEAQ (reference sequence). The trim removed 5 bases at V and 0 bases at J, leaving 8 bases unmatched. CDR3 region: CASSQTDRGFSGANVLTF. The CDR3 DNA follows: TGTGCCAGCAGCCAGACGGACAGGGGTTTCTCTGGGGCCAACGTCCTGACTTTC.

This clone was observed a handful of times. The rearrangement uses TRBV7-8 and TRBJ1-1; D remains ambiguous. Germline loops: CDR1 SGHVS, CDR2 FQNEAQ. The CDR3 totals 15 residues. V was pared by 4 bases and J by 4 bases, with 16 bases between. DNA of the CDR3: TGTGCCAGCAGCTCTCGCAGCGGGCTGGCCACTGAAGCTTTCTTT. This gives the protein CASSSRSGLATEAFF.

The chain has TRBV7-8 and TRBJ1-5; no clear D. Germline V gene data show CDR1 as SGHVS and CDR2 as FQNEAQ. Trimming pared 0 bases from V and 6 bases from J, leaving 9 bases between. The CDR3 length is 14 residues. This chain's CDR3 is CASSLAEGVQPQHF. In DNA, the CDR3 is TGTGCCAGCAGCTTAGCGGAGGGAGTTCAGCCCCAGCATTTT.

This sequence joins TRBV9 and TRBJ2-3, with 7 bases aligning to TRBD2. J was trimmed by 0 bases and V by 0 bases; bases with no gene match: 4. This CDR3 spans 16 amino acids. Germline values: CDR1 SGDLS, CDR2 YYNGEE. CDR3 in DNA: TGTGCCAGCAGCGTAGCACCAGCGGGGAGCACAGATACGCAGTATTTT. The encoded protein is CASSVAPAGSTDTQYF.

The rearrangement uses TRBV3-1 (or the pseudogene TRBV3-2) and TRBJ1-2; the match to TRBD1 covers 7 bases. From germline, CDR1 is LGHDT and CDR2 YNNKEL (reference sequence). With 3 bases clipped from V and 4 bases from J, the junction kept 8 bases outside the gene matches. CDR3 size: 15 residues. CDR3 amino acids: CASSQGTATLYGYTF. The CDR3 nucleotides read TGTGCCAGCAGCCAGGGGACAGCTACCCTCTATGGCTACACCTTC.

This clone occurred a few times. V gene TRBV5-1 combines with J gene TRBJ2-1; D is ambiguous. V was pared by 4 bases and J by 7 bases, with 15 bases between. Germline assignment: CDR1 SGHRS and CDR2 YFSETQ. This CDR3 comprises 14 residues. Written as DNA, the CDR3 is TGCGCCAGCAGCAGCACCCTAGTCCCGAATGAGCAGTTCTTC. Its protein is CASSSTLVPNEQFF.